This paragraph covers one T cell receptor (beta chain) sequence. The data were obtained in a study of blood T cell repertoires in COVID-19. For the study at large: PBMCs, B-cell-depleted T cells, or T cells provided the cDNA or gDNA that made up the material.

Germline assignment: CDR1 SNHLY and CDR2 FYNNEI. CDR3 length: 16 residues. J gave up 0 bases and V 6 bases, and 8 bases lay outside the gene matches. Generated by immunoSEQ multiplex PCR, the TCRdb table keeps only in-frame clones and is missing some. The repertoire has about 190,000 clones, roughly 78% of them found once; the top ten carry around 2.8%. The gene calls are TRBV2 and TRBJ2-4, with TRBD1 matching over 7 bases. This TCR derives from a woman of 80 years or more with active or convalescent COVID-19. Specimen: peripheral blood. The DNA for the CDR3 is TGTGCCAGCAGCCGACAGGGTGGACTAGCCAAAAACATTCAGTACTTC. The encoded protein is CASSRQGGLAKNIQYF.